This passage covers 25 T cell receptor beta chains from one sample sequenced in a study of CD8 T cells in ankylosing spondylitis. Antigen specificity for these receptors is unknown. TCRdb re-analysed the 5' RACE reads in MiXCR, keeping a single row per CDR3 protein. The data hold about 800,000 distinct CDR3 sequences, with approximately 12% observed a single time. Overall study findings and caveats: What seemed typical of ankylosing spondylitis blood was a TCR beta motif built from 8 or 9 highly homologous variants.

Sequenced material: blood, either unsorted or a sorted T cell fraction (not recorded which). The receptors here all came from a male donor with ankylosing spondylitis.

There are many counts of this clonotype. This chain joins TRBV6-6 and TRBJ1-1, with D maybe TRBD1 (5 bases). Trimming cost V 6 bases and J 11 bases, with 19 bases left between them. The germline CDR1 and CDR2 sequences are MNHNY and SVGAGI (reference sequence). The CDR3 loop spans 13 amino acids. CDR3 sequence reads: CASRQDGEVNAFF. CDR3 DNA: TGTGCCAGCAGACAGGATGGGGAAGTGAATGCTTTCTTT.

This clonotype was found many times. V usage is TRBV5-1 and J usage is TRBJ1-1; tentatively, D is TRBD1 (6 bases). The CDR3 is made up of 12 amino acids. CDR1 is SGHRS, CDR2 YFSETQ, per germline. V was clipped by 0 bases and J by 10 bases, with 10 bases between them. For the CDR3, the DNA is TGCGCCAGCAGCTTGGACCTGGGGGCAGCTTTCTTT. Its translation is CASSLDLGAAFF.

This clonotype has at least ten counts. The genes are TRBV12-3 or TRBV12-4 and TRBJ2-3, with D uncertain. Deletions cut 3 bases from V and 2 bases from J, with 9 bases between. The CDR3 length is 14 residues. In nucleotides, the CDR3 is TGTGCCAGCAGTTTCGCAAAGTTCACAGATACGCAGTATTTT. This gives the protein CASSFAKFTDTQYF.

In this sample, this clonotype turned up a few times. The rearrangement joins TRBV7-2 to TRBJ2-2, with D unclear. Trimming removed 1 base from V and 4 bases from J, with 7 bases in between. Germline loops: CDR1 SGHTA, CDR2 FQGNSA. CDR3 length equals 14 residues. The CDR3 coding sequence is TGTGCCAGCAGCTTAGTTGCGGTCACCGGGGAGCTGTTTTTT. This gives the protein CASSLVAVTGELFF.

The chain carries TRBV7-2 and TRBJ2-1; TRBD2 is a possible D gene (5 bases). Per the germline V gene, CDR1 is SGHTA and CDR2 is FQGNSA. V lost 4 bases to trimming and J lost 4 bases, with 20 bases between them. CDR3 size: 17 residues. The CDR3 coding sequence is TGTGCCAGCAGCTCTCTCACGAGGAGGTTGGGGTACAATGAGCAGTTCTTC. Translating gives CASSSLTRRLGYNEQFF. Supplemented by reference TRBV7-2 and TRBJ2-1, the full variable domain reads GAGVSQSPSNKVTEKGKDVELRCDPISGHTALYWYRQSLGQGLEFLIYFQGNSAPDKSGLPSDRFSAERTGGSVSTLTIQRTQQEDSAVYLCASSSLTRRLGYNEQFFGPGTRLTVL.

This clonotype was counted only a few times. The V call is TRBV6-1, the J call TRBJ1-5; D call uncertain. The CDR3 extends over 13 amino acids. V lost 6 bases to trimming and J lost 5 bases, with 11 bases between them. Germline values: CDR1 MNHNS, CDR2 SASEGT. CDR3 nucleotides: TGTGCCAGCAGCGCCGCTACCGATCAGCCCCAGCATTTT. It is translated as CASSAATDQPQHF.

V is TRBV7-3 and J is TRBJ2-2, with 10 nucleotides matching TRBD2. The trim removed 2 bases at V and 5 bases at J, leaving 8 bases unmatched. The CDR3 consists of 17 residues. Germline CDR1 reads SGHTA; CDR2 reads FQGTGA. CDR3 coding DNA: TGTGCCAGCAGCTTATCCCCGGGACTAGCGTATACCGGGGAGCTGTTTTTT. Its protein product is CASSLSPGLAYTGELFF.

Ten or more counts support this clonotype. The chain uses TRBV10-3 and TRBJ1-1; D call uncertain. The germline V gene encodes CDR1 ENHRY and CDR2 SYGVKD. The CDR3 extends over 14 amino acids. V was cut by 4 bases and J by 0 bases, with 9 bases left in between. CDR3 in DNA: TGTGCCATCAGTGGGGCTTTATTGAACACTGAAGCTTTCTTT. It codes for CAISGALLNTEAFF.

CDR3 nucleotides: TGCAGTGCTACTAGTTGGAACCAGCCCCAGCATTTT. Residues: CSATSWNQPQHF. This rearrangement joins TRBV20-1 to TRBJ1-5; D is unresolved. CDR3 length equals 12 residues. Germline CDR1 reads DFQATT; CDR2 reads SNEGSKA (reference sequence). V was cut by 4 bases and J by 7 bases, with 11 bases left in between.

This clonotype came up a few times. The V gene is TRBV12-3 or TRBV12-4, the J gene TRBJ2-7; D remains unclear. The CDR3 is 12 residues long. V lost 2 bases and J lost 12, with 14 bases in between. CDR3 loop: CASSLLAPVMYF. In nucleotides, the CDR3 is TGTGCCAGCAGTTTATTGGCCCCTGTTATGTACTTC.

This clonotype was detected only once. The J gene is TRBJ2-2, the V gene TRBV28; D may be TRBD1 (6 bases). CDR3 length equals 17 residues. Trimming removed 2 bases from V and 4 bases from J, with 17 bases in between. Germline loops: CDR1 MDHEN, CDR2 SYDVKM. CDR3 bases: TGTGCCAGCAGTTTAGACATCCGACAGGTTATCACCGGGGAGCTGTTTTTT. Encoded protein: CASSLDIRQVITGELFF.

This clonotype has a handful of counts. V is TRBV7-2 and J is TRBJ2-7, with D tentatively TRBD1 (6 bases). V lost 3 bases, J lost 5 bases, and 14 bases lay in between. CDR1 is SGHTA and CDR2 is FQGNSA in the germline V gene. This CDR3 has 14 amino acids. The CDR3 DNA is TGTGCCAGCAGCTTTGTGGGGCCAGGGGACGAGCAGTACTTC. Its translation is CASSFVGPGDEQYF.

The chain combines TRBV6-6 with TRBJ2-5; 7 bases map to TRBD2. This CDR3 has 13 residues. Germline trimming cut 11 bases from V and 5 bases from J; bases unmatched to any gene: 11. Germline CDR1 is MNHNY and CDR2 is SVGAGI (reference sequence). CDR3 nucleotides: TGTGCCGGGACTTCTAGCGGAGAGGAGACCCAGTACTTC. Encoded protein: CAGTSSGEETQYF.

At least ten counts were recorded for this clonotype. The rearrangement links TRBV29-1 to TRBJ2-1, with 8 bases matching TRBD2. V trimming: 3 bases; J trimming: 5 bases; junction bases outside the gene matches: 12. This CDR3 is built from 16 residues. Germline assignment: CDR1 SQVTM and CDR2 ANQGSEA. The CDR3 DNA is TGCAGCGTTGAGCGGGGGGCGGCTAGATGGAACAATGAGCAGTTCTTC. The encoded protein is CSVERGAARWNNEQFF.

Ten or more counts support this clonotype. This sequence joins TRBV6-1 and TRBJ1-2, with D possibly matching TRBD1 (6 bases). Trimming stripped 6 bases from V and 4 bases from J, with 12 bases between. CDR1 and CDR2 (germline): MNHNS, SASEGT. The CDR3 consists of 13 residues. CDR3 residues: CASSGGTSYGYTF. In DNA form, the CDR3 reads TGTGCCAGCAGCGGTGGGACAAGCTATGGCTACACCTTC.

The CDR3 sequence: CASSIGRTGAYRDGYTF. The CDR3 DNA reads TGTGCCAGCAGTATTGGTCGGACAGGGGCCTACCGGGATGGCTACACCTTC. V gene TRBV6-1 combines with J gene TRBJ1-2; 9 bases align to TRBD1. The trim removed 5 bases at V and 6 bases at J, leaving 16 bases unmatched. The CDR3 sequence is 17 residues long. Germline CDR1 MNHNS, CDR2 SASEGT.

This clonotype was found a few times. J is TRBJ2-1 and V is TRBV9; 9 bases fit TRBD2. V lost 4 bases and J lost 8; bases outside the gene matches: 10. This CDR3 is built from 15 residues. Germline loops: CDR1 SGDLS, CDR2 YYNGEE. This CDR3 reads CASSTGTSHGDEQFF. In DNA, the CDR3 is TGTGCCAGCAGCACCGGGACTAGCCACGGAGATGAGCAGTTCTTC.

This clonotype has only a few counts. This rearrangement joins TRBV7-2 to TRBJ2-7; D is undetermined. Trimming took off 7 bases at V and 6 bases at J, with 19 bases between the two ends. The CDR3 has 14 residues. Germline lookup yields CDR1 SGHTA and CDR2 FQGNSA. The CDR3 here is CASTYTLGWGEQYF. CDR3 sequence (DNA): TGTGCCAGCACCTACACCCTGGGCTGGGGCGAGCAGTACTTC.

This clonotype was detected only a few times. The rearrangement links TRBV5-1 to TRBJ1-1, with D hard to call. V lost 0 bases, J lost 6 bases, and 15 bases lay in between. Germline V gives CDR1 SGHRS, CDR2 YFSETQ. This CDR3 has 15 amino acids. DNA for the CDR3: TGCGCCAGCAGCTTGGTGGGCGGAGGTGTTGCTGAAGCTTTCTTT. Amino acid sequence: CASSLVGGGVAEAFF.

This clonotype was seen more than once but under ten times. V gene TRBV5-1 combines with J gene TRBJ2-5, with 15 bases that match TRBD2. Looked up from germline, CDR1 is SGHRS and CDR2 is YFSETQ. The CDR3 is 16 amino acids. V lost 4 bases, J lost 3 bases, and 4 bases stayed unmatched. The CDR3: CASSTGLAGGEETQYF. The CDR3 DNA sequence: TGCGCCAGCAGCACCGGACTAGCGGGAGGGGAAGAGACCCAGTACTTC.

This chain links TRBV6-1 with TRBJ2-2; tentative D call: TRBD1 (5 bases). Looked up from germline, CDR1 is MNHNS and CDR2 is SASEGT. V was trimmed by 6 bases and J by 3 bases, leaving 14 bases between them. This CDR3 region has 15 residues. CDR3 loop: CASSLRGTDTGELFF. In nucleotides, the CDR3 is TGTGCCAGCAGCCTAAGGGGTACGGACACCGGGGAGCTGTTTTTT.

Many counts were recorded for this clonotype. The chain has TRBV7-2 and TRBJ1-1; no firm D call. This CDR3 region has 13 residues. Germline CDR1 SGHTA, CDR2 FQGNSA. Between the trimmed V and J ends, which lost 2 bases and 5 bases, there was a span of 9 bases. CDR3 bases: TGTGCCAGCAGCTTACTCGTTGGGACTGAAGCTTTCTTT. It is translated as CASSLLVGTEAFF.

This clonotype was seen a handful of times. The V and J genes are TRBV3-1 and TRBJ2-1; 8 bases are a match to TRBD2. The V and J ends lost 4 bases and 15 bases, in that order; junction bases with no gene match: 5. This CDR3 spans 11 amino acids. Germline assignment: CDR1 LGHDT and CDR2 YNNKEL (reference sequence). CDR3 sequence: CASSPAGGLFF. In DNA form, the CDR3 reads TGTGCCAGCAGCCCCGCGGGGGGCCTGTTCTTC.

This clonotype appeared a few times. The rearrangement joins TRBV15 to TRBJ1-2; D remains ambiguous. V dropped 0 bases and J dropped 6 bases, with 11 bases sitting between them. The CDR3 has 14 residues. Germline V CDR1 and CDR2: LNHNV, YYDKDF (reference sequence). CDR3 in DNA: TGTGCCACCAGCAGAGACAGGTACTACGATGGCTACACCTTC. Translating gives CATSRDRYYDGYTF.

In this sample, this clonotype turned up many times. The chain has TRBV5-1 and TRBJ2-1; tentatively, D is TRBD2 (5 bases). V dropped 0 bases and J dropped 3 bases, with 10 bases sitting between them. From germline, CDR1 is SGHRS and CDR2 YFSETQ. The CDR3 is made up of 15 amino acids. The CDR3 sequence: CASSLERAGYNEQFF. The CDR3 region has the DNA TGCGCCAGCAGCTTGGAGAGGGCGGGCTACAATGAGCAGTTCTTC.